The 11 T cell receptor beta chains below all came from one sample that was sequenced in a study of T-cell memory formation after mild COVID-19 listed by TCRdb under 2021. Library preparation used 5' RACE. These reads were obtained on an Illumina NovaSeq 6000. The raw public reads went through TCRdb reprocessing: fastp at Q25, MiXCR clone calling, in-frame beta chains kept. A single entry per CDR3 protein holds the most common genes and DNA from its merged rows. This sample lists hundreds of thousands of distinct CDR3 sequences; 19% were detected once. The ten largest clones capture 21% of the sample. Sequenced: PBMCs or a T cell subset sorted from them (not recorded which). The receptors shown here come from a man aged 18 to 35 who had mild COVID-19 (a few samples of this study predate the infection). The sample titles of this study are shuffled in the database, so cell type and time point are left out; the donor was told from shared clones.

The sample holds a few counts of this clonotype. The chain couples TRBV7-2 to TRBJ2-3; 10 bases match TRBD1. Germline V gene sequence: CDR1 SGHTA, CDR2 FQGNSA. The CDR3 loop spans 17 amino acids. Unmatched junction bases numbered 10, after V lost 5 bases and J lost 2 bases. As DNA, the CDR3 is TGTGCCAGCAGCCCAGGGACAGGGGCCCTAAACACAGATACGCAGTATTTT. It encodes CASSPGTGALNTDTQYF.

This clonotype occurred a few times. The chain combines TRBV11-2 with TRBJ2-5; 8 bases are a match to TRBD2. Looked up from germline, CDR1 is SGHAT and CDR2 is FQNNGV. The V and J ends lost 0 bases and 1 base, in that order; junction bases with no gene match: 4. The CDR3 extends over 16 amino acids. The CDR3 nucleotides are TGTGCCAGCAGCTTAGAGGGCGGGGGGTTCCAAGAGACCCAGTACTTC. It yields the protein CASSLEGGGFQETQYF.

This clonotype was recorded a few times. The chain combines TRBV4-1 with TRBJ1-1; TRBD1 is a possible D gene (5 bases). Per the germline V gene, CDR1 is MGHRA and CDR2 is YSYEKL. The V and J ends lost 1 base and 11 bases respectively, with 14 bases between them. This CDR3 spans 13 amino acids. Written as DNA, the CDR3 is TGCGCCAGCAGCCAAGGATCGGGCCAGGGTGCTTTCTTT. Translation: CASSQGSGQGAFF.

This chain links TRBV5-1 with TRBJ2-5; 8 nucleotides agree with TRBD2. CDR3 size: 14 residues. The trim removed 3 bases at V and 2 bases at J, leaving 3 bases unmatched. The germline V gene has CDR1 SGHRS and CDR2 YFSETQ. The CDR3 DNA is TGCGCCAGCAGCTCCGGGACTAGACAAGAGACCCAGTACTTC. Translated: CASSSGTRQETQYF.

This clonotype showed up just once. J is TRBJ2-1 and V is TRBV20-1, with 11 bases that match TRBD1. This CDR3 region has 14 residues. CDR1 is DFQATT, CDR2 SNEGSKA, per germline (reference sequence). The CDR3 protein is CSCGQGAYFNEQFF. The CDR3 DNA follows: TGCAGCTGTGGACAGGGGGCGTATTTTAATGAGCAGTTCTTC.

The chain combines TRBV28 with TRBJ1-1; D call uncertain. Germline V lookup: CDR1 MDHEN, CDR2 SYDVKM. The CDR3 consists of 10 residues. With 6 bases removed from V and 11 bases from J, the gap between germline ends came to 10 bases. The chain's CDR3 is CASSRLNAFF. CDR3 bases: TGTGCCAGCAGCCGCCTGAATGCTTTCTTT.

This clonotype occurred many times. The chain carries TRBV6-2 or TRBV6-3 and TRBJ2-3; no reliable D call. The germline V gene encodes CDR1 MNHEY and CDR2 SVGEGT. Trimming removed 3 bases at V and 6 bases at J, with 7 bases between. The CDR3 runs 12 residues. CDR3 residues: CASSYIHDTQYF. CDR3 bases: TGTGCCAGCAGTTATATCCACGATACGCAGTATTTT.

The CDR3 DNA reads TGTGCCAGCAGTTTATCCCTAGGGACAGTCGGAAACACCATATATTTT. Encoded protein: CASSLSLGTVGNTIYF. The chain recombines TRBV12-3 or TRBV12-4 with TRBJ1-3; 7 bases match TRBD1. V was pared by 2 bases and J by 4 bases, with 8 bases of the junction left unmatched. This CDR3 is built from 16 residues.

The CDR3 DNA reads as TGTGCCAGCAGGGAGACAGGAAGAAATTCACCCCTCCACTTT. It specifies CASRETGRNSPLHF. The rearrangement links TRBV3-1 to TRBJ1-6; tentative D call: TRBD1 (6 bases). The CDR3 totals 14 residues. The germline V gene has CDR1 LGHDT and CDR2 YNNKEL (reference sequence). V shed 6 bases and J shed 7 bases, with 13 bases lying between them.

This clonotype has more than one count but fewer than ten. The chain uses TRBV12-3 or TRBV12-4 and TRBJ2-3; 12 bases align to TRBD2. V dropped 3 bases and J dropped 6; count of bases not matched to a gene: 4. CDR3 length: 15 amino acids. CDR3 nucleotides: TGTGCCAGCAGTTTCGTTCTAGCGGGAGGGGATACGCAGTATTTT. Translation: CASSFVLAGGDTQYF.

V gene TRBV5-1 combines with J gene TRBJ2-7, with 7 bases lining up with TRBD2. Germline CDR1 is SGHRS and CDR2 is YFSETQ. V shed 1 base, J shed 5 bases, and the junction held 3 bases outside the gene matches. The CDR3 is 13 residues long. The CDR3 loop reads CASSLRGDDEQYV. The DNA of the CDR3 is TGCGCCAGCAGCTTGCGGGGGGACGACGAGCAGTACGTC.